The TCR beta chain described here comes from a study of T cell responses to AZD1222 COVID-19 vaccine. Study findings and constraints: Every sample of the repertoires postdated the peak T cell response. The donor cohort was predominantly white British with a female majority, and clonal diversity may have been underestimated. A reported finding is that nearly half of spike-specific TCRs target unmutated variant regions.

Assay used: immunoSEQ multiplex PCR; TCRdb lists only in-frame clones, some missing. The repertoire holds tens of thousands of clones, with 88% as singletons. This clone was detected only once. The antigen is not known. This sequence was found in an adult who received the AZD1222 COVID-19 vaccine. The specimen comprised peripheral blood, sampled 28 days after the second AZD1222 dose.

Here the CDR3 reads CASSPTLAGGSYNEQFF. The CDR3 bases are TGTGCCAGCTCACCAACGCTAGCGGGAGGCTCCTACAATGAGCAGTTCTTC. The chain couples TRBV18 to TRBJ2-1, with TRBD2 matching 11 bases. This CDR3 contains 17 residues. Germline CDR1 reads KGHSH; CDR2 reads LQKENI. V was clipped by 2 bases and J by 0 bases; unmatched bases: 3.